This T cell receptor (beta chain) was sequenced for a study of blood T cell repertoires in COVID-19. Study at large: PBMCs, B-cell-depleted T cells, or T cells were the source of the cDNA or gDNA that made up the material.

TCRdb's table, derived via immunoSEQ multiplex PCR, lists solely in-frame clones and lacks some. The data hold about 320,000 clones, with around 90% observed a single time. Only a few counts were recorded for this clone. The age range of participants was about 18 to 95 years, with residence in roughly 25 US areas. Sequences were obtained from PBMCs or T cells enriched from blood (not recorded which). This TCR was sampled from a woman in her twenties or thirties who had recovered from COVID-19.

The CDR3 bases are TGCGCCAGCAGCCAAGTTGGGGCCCTAGGCTACACCTTC. It codes for CASSQVGALGYTF. The chain has TRBV4-1 and TRBJ1-2, with a weak D call TRBD1 (5 bases). Germline CDR1 MGHRA, CDR2 YSYEKL. The V end lost 1 base, the J end lost 8 bases, and 11 bases lay between the germline ends. The CDR3 length is 13 residues.